The 10 T cell receptor beta chains presented below share a single source sample, sequenced in a study of blood T cells in healthy people across ages (dated by TCRdb to between 2014 and 2017). Library prep was done by 5' RACE. TCRdb records Illumina HiSeq 2500 as the sequencer. A second PCR of roughly 6 to 11 cycles was run with a J-beta primer mix and a sample-barcoded 5' primer. TCRdb redid the processing of the public reads, applying fastp at Q25 and MiXCR, and retained in-frame beta chains. All rows with the same CDR3 protein become a single entry with the most common DNA and genes. The sample table records just over 1 million distinct CDR3 sequences; 45% of these occur just once. Clones ranked in the top ten supply over 15% of the sample. Specimen: blood. The receptor source for this set is a woman in her fifties or sixties in good health.

This clonotype was seen only once. The rearrangement links TRBV20-1 to TRBJ2-1, with D hard to call. V was shortened by 3 bases and J by 2 bases, with 11 bases between the two germline ends. The CDR3 covers 14 residues. Germline lookup yields CDR1 DFQATT and CDR2 SNEGSKA (reference sequence). CDR3 amino acids: CSARAPVTYNEQFF. The CDR3 DNA sequence: TGCAGTGCTAGGGCCCCAGTCACCTACAATGAGCAGTTCTTC.

The CDR3 sequence: CASRPQGGWTYEQYF. In DNA form, the CDR3 reads TGTGCCAGCAGACCCCAGGGGGGTTGGACCTACGAGCAGTACTTC. The chain carries TRBV27 and TRBJ2-1, with D maybe TRBD1 (7 bases). The J call is doubtful: the DNA matches TRBJ2-7 better. This CDR3 spans 15 amino acids. Germline V gene sequence: CDR1 MNHEY, CDR2 SMNVEV (reference sequence).

V gene TRBV20-1 combines with J gene TRBJ2-7; 7 nucleotides agree with TRBD2. CDR3 length equals 13 residues. Germline CDR1 and CDR2: DFQATT and SNEGSKA (reference sequence). The V segment lost 7 bases and the J segment 0 bases; nucleotides outside the gene matches: 6. The DNA of the CDR3 is TGCAGTGGAACTAGCGAGACCTCCTACGAGCAGTACTTC. Amino acid sequence: CSGTSETSYEQYF.

The chain carries TRBV9 and TRBJ2-5, with 7 bases aligning to TRBD2. J gave up 11 bases and V 3 bases, and 13 bases lay outside the gene matches. This CDR3 region has 14 residues. From germline, CDR1 is SGDLS and CDR2 YYNGEE. CDR3 region: CASSEETSLDEQYF. The CDR3 nucleotides are TGTGCCAGCAGCGAGGAGACTAGCCTAGATGAGCAGTACTTC.

Comments on this clonotype: It may be a read error: a sequence one base away is much more abundant. This CDR3 reads CAIRTNGRNEQYF. The CDR3 DNA follows: TGTGCCATCCGGACTAACGGGAGGAACGAGCAGTACTTC. The V call is TRBV10-3, the J call TRBJ2-5; 7 bases agree with TRBD2. The better agreement between TRBJ2-7 and the DNA end casts doubt on the J call. Germline V gene sequence: CDR1 ENHRY, CDR2 SYGVKD. The CDR3 contains 13 residues.

The V call is TRBV27, the J call TRBJ1-5; 10 bases map to TRBD1. Per germline, CDR1 MNHEY and CDR2 SMNVEV (reference sequence). The V and J ends lost 3 bases and 2 bases, in that order; junction bases with no gene match: 4. This CDR3 region has 16 residues. As DNA, the CDR3 is TGTGCCAGCAGTTTTACCGGGACAGGGGGCAATCAGCCCCAGCATTTT. Translated, it gives CASSFTGTGGNQPQHF.

The chain links TRBV7-9 to TRBJ2-1, with TRBD2 matching 9 bases. The germline V gene has CDR1 SEHNR and CDR2 FQNEAQ (reference sequence). The CDR3 consists of 15 residues. Unmatched junction bases numbered 6, after V lost 0 bases and J lost 9 bases. The CDR3 protein is CASSLAVRAGGEQFF. As DNA, the CDR3 is TGTGCCAGCAGCTTAGCGGTCCGAGCGGGGGGTGAGCAGTTCTTC. Full variable domain (remainder filled in from reference TRBV7-9 and TRBJ2-1): DTGVSQNPRHKITKRGQNVTFRCDPISEHNRLYWYRQTLGQGPEFLTYFQNEAQLEKSRLLSDRFSAERPKGSFSTLEIQRTEQGDSAMYLCASSLAVRAGGEQFFGPGTRLTVL.

This clonotype was detected only a few times. This chain uses TRBV7-2 with TRBJ2-7; 7 bases match TRBD2. Per the germline V gene, CDR1 is SGHTA and CDR2 is FQGNSA. The junction had 3 bases not matched to a gene; V was cut back by 3 bases and J by 1 base. The CDR3 has 14 residues. As DNA, the CDR3 is TGTGCCAGCAGCTTGGGACTAAAGTCCTACGAGCAGTACTTC. It translates to CASSLGLKSYEQYF.

The rearrangement uses TRBV28 and TRBJ2-3; 8 nucleotides match TRBD2. Germline V gene lookup returns CDR1 MDHEN and CDR2 SYDVKM. The CDR3 totals 15 residues. Trimming removed 6 bases from V and 6 bases from J; junction bases left unmatched: 11. Here the CDR3 reads CASSTGREGGDTQYF. The CDR3 nucleotides read TGTGCCAGCAGCACCGGACGGGAGGGCGGGGATACGCAGTATTTT.

This chain links TRBV6-5 with TRBJ2-1; D is uncertain. The germline CDR1 and CDR2 sequences are MNHEY and SVGAGI. The CDR3 spans 12 residues. Trimming cost V 6 bases and J 8 bases, with 11 bases left between them. CDR3 loop: CASSPAQHEQFF. CDR3 coding DNA: TGTGCCAGCAGCCCCGCCCAACATGAGCAGTTCTTC.